This TCR beta chain emerged from a study of cytomegalovirus exposure and HLA in healthy donors. Comment on this clone: As yet, its antigen is unknown.

Study outcomes and limitations: With DRB1 most and HLA-C fewest, TCR association rates differed between HLA loci in a later analysis. An analysis done earlier found most TCR beta V segments productive about 87% or about 30% of the time.

PCR amplification relied on 60 Vbeta primers (plus 13 Jbeta primers). Assay: immunoSEQ multiplex PCR; the TCRdb copy retains only in-frame clones and omits some. The sample has some 120,000 clones, less than 85% seen once. The germline gives CDR1 LNHDA, CDR2 SQIVND (reference sequence). V was pared by 4 bases and J by 3 bases, with 16 bases between. The CDR3 contains 15 residues. What was sequenced was PBMCs. This sequence originates from a man in his thirties or forties in good health and CMV-seronegative. This chain connects TRBV19 to TRBJ2-7; TRBD2 might be the D (6 bases). The CDR3 loop reads CASSTDDGGGYEQYF. CDR3 bases: TGTGCCAGTAGTACCGACGACGGGGGTGGCTACGAGCAGTACTTC.